The 14 T cell receptor beta chains below were found in one sample sequenced in a study of Tregs in tolerant kidney transplant recipients (dated by TCRdb to the late 2010s). The library was made by the immunoSEQ multiplex PCR assay. This immuneACCESS table, as held by TCRdb, lists in-frame sequences with V and J called but not all clones. Of the missing ones, under half trace to an unresolved V gene in checked studies; the others have no known cause. For this sample the table gives some 60,000 clones, of which about 86% were detected only once. The ten top clones hold 4% to 6.5% of the sample. What was sequenced was CD4+ T cells from blood. These receptor sequences come from a human donor in good health.

CDR3 sequence (DNA): TGTGCCATCAGTGCAGGGATGACTAACTATGGCTACACCTTC. Its protein is CAISAGMTNYGYTF. The V call is TRBV10-3, the J call TRBJ1-2; a possible D gene is TRBD1 (5 bases). V gave up 4 bases and J gave up 0 bases, with 9 bases separating them. CDR1 is ENHRY and CDR2 is SYGVKD in the germline V gene. The CDR3 sequence is 14 residues long.

The V gene is TRBV11-1, the J gene TRBJ2-7; D is unclear. This CDR3 contains 14 residues. Trimming removed 8 bases from V and 2 bases from J, with 16 bases in between. The V gene's germline CDR1 is SGHAT and CDR2 FQDESV (reference sequence). CDR3 sequence (DNA): TGTGCCAGCCGGCGTGCAGGCGGAACCTACGAGCAGTACTTC. It is translated as CASRRAGGTYEQYF.

The count of this clone is one. V gene TRBV19 combines with J gene TRBJ2-3, with D uncertain. Germline assignment: CDR1 LNHDA and CDR2 SQIVND (reference sequence). Trimming shortened V by 4 bases and J by 0 bases, and 14 bases separated the two germline ends. The CDR3 loop spans 16 amino acids. CDR3 in DNA: TGTGCCAGTAGTACCGTTGGGCCCGGGAGCACAGATACGCAGTATTTT. Its protein is CASSTVGPGSTDTQYF.

V usage is TRBV6-6 and J usage is TRBJ1-1; 9 positions match TRBD1. The CDR3 sequence is 15 residues long. Germline trimming cut 5 bases from V and 0 bases from J; bases unmatched to any gene: 4. Germline V gene lookup returns CDR1 MNHNY and CDR2 SVGAGI (reference sequence). For the CDR3, the DNA is TGTGCCAGCAGTAGGACAGGGGTTATGAACACTGAAGCTTTCTTT. This sequence encodes CASSRTGVMNTEAFF.

The chain combines TRBV25-1 with TRBJ1-3; D remains ambiguous. The ends were cut back, 3 bases at V and 12 bases at J, with 9 bases in the middle. The CDR3 length is 11 residues. Germline lookup yields CDR1 MGHDK and CDR2 SYGVNS. As DNA, the CDR3 is TGTGCCAGCAGTGACGGACGGATCATATATTTT. As protein: CASSDGRIIYF.

The chain couples TRBV6-5 to TRBJ2-7; the match to TRBD1 covers 8 bases. Germline lookup yields CDR1 MNHEY and CDR2 SVGAGI. V gave up 6 bases and J gave up 4 bases; unmatched junction bases: 11. The CDR3 covers 15 residues. The CDR3 nucleotides read TGTGCCAGCAGAACAACCGGACAGGGAGTTTACGAGCAGTACTTC. This codes for CASRTTGQGVYEQYF.

This chain links TRBV6-6 with TRBJ2-1; tentatively, D is TRBD1 or TRBD2 (5 bases each). This CDR3 contains 16 residues. The V gene's germline CDR1 is MNHNY and CDR2 SVGAGI (reference sequence). The germline V and J ends were trimmed by 5 bases and 11 bases, with 25 bases remaining between them. CDR3 bases: TGTGCCAGCAGTACCCCTTTTGGGGACCTGAGTGGCCAGCAGTTCTTC. It translates to CASSTPFGDLSGQQFF.

The V call is TRBV4-3, the J call TRBJ1-2; TRBD1 matches 7 bases. Germline V gene data show CDR1 as LGHNA and CDR2 as YSLEER. J gave up 7 bases and V 4 bases, and 9 bases lay outside the gene matches. The CDR3 totals 14 residues. CDR3 coding DNA: TGCGCCAGCAGCCCCGAAGACAGGGCGCGTGGCTACACCTTC. Translating it yields CASSPEDRARGYTF.

The CDR3 loop reads CASSELRANEQFF. The CDR3 coding sequence is TGTGCCAGCAGTGAACTCAGGGCCAATGAGCAGTTCTTC. The gene calls are TRBV6-1 and TRBJ2-1; possible D gene TRBD1, 5 bases. CDR1 is MNHNS, CDR2 SASEGT, per germline. Between the trimmed V and J ends, which lost 2 bases and 6 bases, there was a span of 8 bases. The CDR3 has 13 amino acids.

V usage is TRBV12-5 and J usage is TRBJ2-5; D is perhaps TRBD2 (6 bases). Germline V gene data show CDR1 as LGHNT and CDR2 as FRNRAP. This CDR3 is 16 amino acids long. The ends were cut back, 6 bases at V and 5 bases at J, with 22 bases in the middle. CDR3 residues: CASGGGRDGAMETQYF. CDR3 DNA sequence: TGTGCTAGTGGGGGGGGACGGGACGGTGCTATGGAGACCCAGTACTTC.

The chain couples TRBV4-3 to TRBJ2-3; D is tentatively TRBD1 or TRBD2 (5 bases each). Germline values: CDR1 LGHNA, CDR2 YSLEER. The V end was cut by 4 bases, the J end by 2 bases, with 16 bases between. The CDR3 sequence is 16 residues long. This CDR3 is CASSPLVWGSTDTQYF. The CDR3 region has the DNA TGCGCCAGCAGCCCCCTCGTTTGGGGGTCCACAGATACGCAGTATTTT.

V usage is TRBV18 and J usage is TRBJ1-5; D uncertain. CDR3 size: 13 residues. The V and J ends lost 3 bases and 4 bases respectively, with 7 bases between them. Germline CDR1 and CDR2: KGHSH and LQKENI. The CDR3 reads CASSPGFNQPQHF. CDR3 DNA sequence: TGTGCCAGCTCACCCGGCTTTAATCAGCCCCAGCATTTT.

The CDR3 bases are TGTGCCAGCAGAGGTGGTGGCGGAAAAAGCTCCTACGAGCAGTACTTC. Amino acids: CASRGGGGKSSYEQYF. V is TRBV2 and J is TRBJ2-7; D uncertain. This CDR3 is 16 amino acids long. Germline-derived CDR1 and CDR2 are SNHLY and FYNNEI. V shed 6 bases and J shed 0 bases, with 18 bases lying between them.

V and J are TRBV7-2 and TRBJ2-7; D perhaps matches TRBD2 (6 bases). V was cut by 5 bases and J by 2 bases, with 13 bases left in between. CDR1 is SGHTA and CDR2 is FQGNSA in the germline V gene. This CDR3 is built from 14 residues. This CDR3 is CASSPRERPYEQYF. CDR3 DNA: TGTGCCAGCAGCCCTCGGGAGCGCCCCTACGAGCAGTACTTC.